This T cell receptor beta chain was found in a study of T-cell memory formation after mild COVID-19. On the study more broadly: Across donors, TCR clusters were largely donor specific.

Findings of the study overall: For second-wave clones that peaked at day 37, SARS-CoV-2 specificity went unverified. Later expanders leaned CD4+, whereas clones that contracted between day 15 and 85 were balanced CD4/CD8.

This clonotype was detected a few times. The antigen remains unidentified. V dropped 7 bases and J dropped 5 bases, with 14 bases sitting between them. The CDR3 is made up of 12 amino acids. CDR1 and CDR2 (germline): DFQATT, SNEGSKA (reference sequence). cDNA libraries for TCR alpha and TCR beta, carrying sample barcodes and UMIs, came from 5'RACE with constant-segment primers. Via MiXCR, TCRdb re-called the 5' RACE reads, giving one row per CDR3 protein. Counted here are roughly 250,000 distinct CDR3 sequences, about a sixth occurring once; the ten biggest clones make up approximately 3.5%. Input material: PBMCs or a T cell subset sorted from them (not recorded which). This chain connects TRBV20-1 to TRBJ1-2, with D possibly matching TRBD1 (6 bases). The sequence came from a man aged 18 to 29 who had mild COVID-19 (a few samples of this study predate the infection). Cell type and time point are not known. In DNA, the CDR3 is TGCAGTGGACCGGGACACCAATATGGCTACACCTTC. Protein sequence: CSGPGHQYGYTF.